This entry describes one TCR beta chain. Its antigen is as yet unknown. Deep level was the assay's run setting. Profiled with immunoSEQ multiplex PCR; TCRdb holds only in-frame clones, not every one. Among 1.5 million to 2.5 million clones listed, just under 95% were seen once. Selected positively for CCR7 and CD45RO-negative, naive CD8 cells excluded terminally differentiated effector memory CD45RA+ cells. This record comes from a study of shared clonotypes between healthy human individuals. Points from the study as a whole: Inspection by rarefaction showed sorted-subset sequencing to be incomplete despite large depth.

The CDR3 loop spans 14 amino acids. Germline values: CDR1 SGHAT, CDR2 FQNNGV. V was clipped by 3 bases and J by 10 bases, with 16 bases between them. The TCR sequence derives from a young man in good health. Sequenced sample: naive CD8+ T cells sorted from blood. V and J are TRBV11-2 and TRBJ2-1, with D tentatively TRBD2 (6 bases). Written as DNA, the CDR3 is TGTGCCAGCAGCTTTCAAGCAGCGGGCCTGGAGCAGTTCTTC. This gives the protein CASSFQAAGLEQFF.